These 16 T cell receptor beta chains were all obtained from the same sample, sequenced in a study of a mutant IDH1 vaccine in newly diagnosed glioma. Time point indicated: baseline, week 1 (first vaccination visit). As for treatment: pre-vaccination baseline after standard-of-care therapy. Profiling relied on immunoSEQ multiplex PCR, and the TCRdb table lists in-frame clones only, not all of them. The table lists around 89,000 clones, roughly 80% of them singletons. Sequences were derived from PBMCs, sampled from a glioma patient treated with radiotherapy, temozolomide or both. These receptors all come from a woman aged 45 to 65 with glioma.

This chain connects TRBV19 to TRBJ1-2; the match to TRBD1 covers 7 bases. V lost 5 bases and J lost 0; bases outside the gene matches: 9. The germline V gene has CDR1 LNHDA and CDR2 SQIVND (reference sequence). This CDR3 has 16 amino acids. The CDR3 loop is CASSVPGQPPNYGYTF. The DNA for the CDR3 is TGTGCCAGTAGTGTTCCGGGACAGCCACCTAACTATGGCTACACCTTC.

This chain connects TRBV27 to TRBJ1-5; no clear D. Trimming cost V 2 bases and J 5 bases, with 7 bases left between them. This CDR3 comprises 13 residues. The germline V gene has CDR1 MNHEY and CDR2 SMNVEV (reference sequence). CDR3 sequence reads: CASSLGLHQPQHF. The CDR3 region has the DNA TGTGCCAGCAGTTTAGGTTTGCATCAGCCCCAGCATTTT.

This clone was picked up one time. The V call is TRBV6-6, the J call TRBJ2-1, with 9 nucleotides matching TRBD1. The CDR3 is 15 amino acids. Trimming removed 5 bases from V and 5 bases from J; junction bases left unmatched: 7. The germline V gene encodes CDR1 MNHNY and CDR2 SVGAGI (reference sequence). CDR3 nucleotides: TGTGCCAGCAGTCAGGGGGGACAGGGAAACAATGAGCAGTTCTTC. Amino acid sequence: CASSQGGQGNNEQFF.

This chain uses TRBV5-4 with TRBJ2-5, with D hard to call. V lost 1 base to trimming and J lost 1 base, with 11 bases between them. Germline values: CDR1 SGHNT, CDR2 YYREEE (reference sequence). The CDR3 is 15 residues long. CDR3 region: CASSLRTQPQETQYF. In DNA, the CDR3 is TGTGCCAGCAGCTTGAGGACCCAGCCCCAAGAGACCCAGTACTTC. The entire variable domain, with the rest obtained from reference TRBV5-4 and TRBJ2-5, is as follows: ETGVTQSPTHLIKTRGQQVTLRCSSQSGHNTVSWYQQALGQGPQFIFQYYREEENGRGNFPPRFSGLQFPNYSSELNVNALELDDSALYLCASSLRTQPQETQYFGPGTRLLVL.

The CDR3 here is CASSRRLNTEAFF. CDR3 DNA: TGTGCCAGTAGTCGACGGTTGAACACTGAAGCTTTCTTT. V is TRBV19 and J is TRBJ1-1; D is ambiguous. The CDR3 length is 13 residues. V shed 5 bases and J shed 0 bases, with 7 bases lying between them. The germline gives CDR1 LNHDA, CDR2 SQIVND (reference sequence).

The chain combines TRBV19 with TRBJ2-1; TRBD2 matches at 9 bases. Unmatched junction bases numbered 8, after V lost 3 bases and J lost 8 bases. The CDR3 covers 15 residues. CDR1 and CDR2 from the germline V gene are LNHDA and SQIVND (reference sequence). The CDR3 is CASSMRLAGLDEQFF. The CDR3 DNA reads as TGTGCCAGTAGTATGAGGCTAGCGGGGTTGGATGAGCAGTTCTTC.

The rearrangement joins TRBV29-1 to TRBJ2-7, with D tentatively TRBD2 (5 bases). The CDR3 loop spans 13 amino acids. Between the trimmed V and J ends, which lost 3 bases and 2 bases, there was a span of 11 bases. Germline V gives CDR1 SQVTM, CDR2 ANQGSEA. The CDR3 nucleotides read TGCAGCGTTGATGAGGGCCCCACCTACGAGCAGTACTTC. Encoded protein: CSVDEGPTYEQYF.

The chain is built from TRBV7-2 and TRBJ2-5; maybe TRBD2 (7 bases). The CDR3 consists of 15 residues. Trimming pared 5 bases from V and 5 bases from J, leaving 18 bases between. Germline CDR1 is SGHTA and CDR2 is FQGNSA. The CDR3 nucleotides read TGTGCCAGCAGCCTTAGGTCGGGGGGCGGCGAGACCCAGTACTTC. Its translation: CASSLRSGGGETQYF. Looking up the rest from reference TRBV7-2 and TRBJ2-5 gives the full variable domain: GAGVSQSPSNKVTEKGKDVELRCDPISGHTALYWYRQSLGQGLEFLIYFQGNSAPDKSGLPSDRFSAERTGGSVSTLTIQRTQQEDSAVYLCASSLRSGGGETQYFGPGTRLLVL.

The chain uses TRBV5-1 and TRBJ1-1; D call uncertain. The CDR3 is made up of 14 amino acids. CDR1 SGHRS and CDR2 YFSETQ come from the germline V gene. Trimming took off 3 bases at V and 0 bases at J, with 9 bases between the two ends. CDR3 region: CASSSRSLNTEAFF. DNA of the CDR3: TGCGCCAGCAGCTCGCGCAGCCTGAACACTGAAGCTTTCTTT.

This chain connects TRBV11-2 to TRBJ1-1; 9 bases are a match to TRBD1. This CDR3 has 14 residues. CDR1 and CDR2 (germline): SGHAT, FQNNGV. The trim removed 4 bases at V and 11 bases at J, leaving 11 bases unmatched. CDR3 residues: CASSSDARTGEAFF. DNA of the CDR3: TGTGCCAGCAGCTCTGATGCCCGGACAGGGGAGGCTTTCTTT.

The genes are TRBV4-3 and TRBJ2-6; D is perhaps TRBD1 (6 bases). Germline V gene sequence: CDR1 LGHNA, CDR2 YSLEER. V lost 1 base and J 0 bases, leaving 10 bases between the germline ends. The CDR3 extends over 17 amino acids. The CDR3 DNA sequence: TGCGCCAGCAGCCAAGCGGACAGTAACTCTGGGGCCAACGTCCTGACTTTC. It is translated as CASSQADSNSGANVLTF.

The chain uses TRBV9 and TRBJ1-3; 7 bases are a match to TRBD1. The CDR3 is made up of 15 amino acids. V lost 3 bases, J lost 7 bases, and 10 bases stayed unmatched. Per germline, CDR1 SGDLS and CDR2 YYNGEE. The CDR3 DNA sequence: TGTGCCAGCAGCGCCGGGGACAGCAGCTGGAACACCATATATTTT. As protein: CASSAGDSSWNTIYF.

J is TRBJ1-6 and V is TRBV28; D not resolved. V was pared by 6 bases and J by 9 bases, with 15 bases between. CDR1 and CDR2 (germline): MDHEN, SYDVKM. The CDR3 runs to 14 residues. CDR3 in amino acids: CASRPQVDSSPLHF. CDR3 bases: TGTGCCAGCAGACCTCAGGTAGATAGTTCACCCCTCCACTTT.

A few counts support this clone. The CDR3 reads CASSIDPTGAWNTEAFF. In DNA, the CDR3 is TGTGCCAGTAGTATAGATCCTACGGGGGCTTGGAACACTGAAGCTTTCTTT. The gene calls are TRBV19 and TRBJ1-1; a possible D gene is TRBD1 (6 bases). Trimming shortened V by 0 bases and J by 1 base, and 15 bases separated the two germline ends. This CDR3 is built from 17 residues. Germline-derived CDR1 and CDR2 are LNHDA and SQIVND (reference sequence).

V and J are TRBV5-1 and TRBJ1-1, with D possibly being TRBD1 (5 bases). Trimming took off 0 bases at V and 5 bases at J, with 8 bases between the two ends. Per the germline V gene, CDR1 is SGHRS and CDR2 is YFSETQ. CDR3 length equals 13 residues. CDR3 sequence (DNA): TGCGCCAGCAGCTTGGCCTGGACAACTGAAGCTTTCTTT. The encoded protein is CASSLAWTTEAFF. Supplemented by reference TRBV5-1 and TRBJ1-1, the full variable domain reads KAGVTQTPRYLIKTRGQQVTLSCSPISGHRSVSWYQQTPGQGLQFLFEYFSETQRNKGNFPGRFSGRQFSNSRSEMNVSTLELGDSALYLCASSLAWTTEAFFGQGTRLTVV.

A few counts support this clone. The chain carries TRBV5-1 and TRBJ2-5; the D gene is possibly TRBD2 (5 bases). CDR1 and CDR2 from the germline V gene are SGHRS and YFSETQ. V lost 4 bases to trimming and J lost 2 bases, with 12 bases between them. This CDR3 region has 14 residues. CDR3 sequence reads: CASSPGRTQETQYF. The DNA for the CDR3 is TGCGCCAGCAGCCCCGGACGGACTCAAGAGACCCAGTACTTC.